A single sample gave rise to the 30 T cell receptor beta chains below, sequenced in a study of siplizumab effects on memory and regulatory T cells. Assay: immunoSEQ multiplex PCR; the TCRdb copy retains only in-frame clones and omits some. The data hold 110,000 or so clones, with under 95% observed a single time. Input material: Tregs sorted from blood. All receptors derive from a human donor in good health.

The V gene is TRBV7-9, the J gene TRBJ2-1; D uncertain. This CDR3 comprises 11 residues. Germline V gene data show CDR1 as SEHNR and CDR2 as FQNEAQ (reference sequence). V shed 7 bases and J shed 7 bases, with 8 bases lying between them. This chain's CDR3 is CASTTLNEQFF. CDR3 nucleotides: TGTGCCAGCACCACTCTAAATGAGCAGTTCTTC.

CDR3 in DNA: TGTGCCAGCAGTGCGTCACCTAGCTCCTACAATGAGCAGTTCTTC. Translated, it gives CASSASPSSYNEQFF. The chain couples TRBV6-4 to TRBJ2-1; D is uncertain. The V gene's germline CDR1 is MRHNA and CDR2 SNTAGT. Between the trimmed V and J ends, which lost 4 bases and 0 bases, there was a span of 10 bases. The CDR3 consists of 15 residues.

The chain uses TRBV9 and TRBJ1-4, with D perhaps matching TRBD1 (5 bases). The CDR3 is 16 amino acids. Trimming took off 4 bases at V and 4 bases at J, with 17 bases between the two ends. The germline V gene encodes CDR1 SGDLS and CDR2 YYNGEE. As DNA, the CDR3 is TGTGCCAGCAGCCTCACCCCGGGGGGTCTTAATGAAAAACTGTTTTTT. As protein: CASSLTPGGLNEKLFF.

As for this clone: The junction and the germline gene differ at one end; a read error may be behind it. This chain connects TRBV7-9 to TRBJ2-3; 8 nucleotides agree with TRBD2. The CDR3 length is 14 residues. Germline loops: CDR1 SEHNR, CDR2 FQNEAQ (reference sequence). CDR3 nucleotides: TGTGCCAGCAGTTTAGGACTAGCTTCGGATACGCAGTATTTT. Translating gives CASSLGLASDTQYF. Drawing the rest from reference TRBV7-9 and TRBJ2-3, the complete variable domain is DTGVSQNPRHKITKRGQNVTFRCDPISEHNRLYWYRQTLGQGPEFLTYFQNEAQLEKSRLLSDRFSAERPKGSFSTLEIQRTEQGDSAMYLCASSLGLASDTQYFGPGTRLTVL.

V usage is TRBV30 and J usage is TRBJ2-3, with 10 bases that match TRBD2. This CDR3 spans 14 amino acids. Germline V gives CDR1 GTSNPN, CDR2 SVGIG (reference sequence). The ends lost 5 bases at V and 4 bases at J; junction bases unmatched: 6. Here the CDR3 DNA reads TGTGCCTGGGACCCCGGGACTAGCGCAGATACGCAGTATTTT. Translating it yields CAWDPGTSADTQYF.

As to this clone: Other nucleotide sequences in the sample specify the same CDR3. CDR3 sequence (DNA): TGTGCCAGCTCACTACAGGGAGTGAACACTGAAGCTTTCTTT. As protein: CASSLQGVNTEAFF. The genes are TRBV18 and TRBJ1-1, with TRBD1 as a possible D gene (6 bases). Trimming pared 4 bases from V and 0 bases from J, leaving 9 bases between. The germline gives CDR1 KGHSH, CDR2 LQKENI. CDR3 length: 14 amino acids.

V gene TRBV6-5 combines with J gene TRBJ2-7; TRBD2 matches at 7 bases. The CDR3 covers 16 residues. V lost 0 bases, J lost 6 bases, and 11 bases stayed unmatched. Germline CDR1 is MNHEY and CDR2 is SVGAGI. The CDR3, as DNA: TGTGCCAGCAGTTACTCAGCGGGACCGGCTCCTCGCGAGCAGTACTTC. Its protein product is CASSYSAGPAPREQYF.

Only one count was recorded for this clone. The rearrangement links TRBV11-3 to TRBJ2-3; either TRBD1 or TRBD2 may supply D (5 bases each). This CDR3 comprises 17 residues. Trimming removed 1 base from V and 4 bases from J, with 18 bases in between. Germline CDR1 is SGHNT and CDR2 is YENEEA. The CDR3 region is CASSLVAGTKGPDTQYF. The DNA for the CDR3 is TGTGCCAGCAGCTTAGTAGCAGGGACCAAGGGTCCAGATACGCAGTATTTT.

This clone was detected once. CDR3 in DNA: TGTGCCAGCAGCCAAGGGACAGGGCGGTCCTACGAGCAGTACTTC. Its protein product is CASSQGTGRSYEQYF. J is TRBJ2-7 and V is TRBV14, with 8 bases fitting TRBD1. The CDR3 loop spans 15 amino acids. Per germline, CDR1 SGHDN and CDR2 FVKESK. With 1 base clipped from V and 1 base from J, the junction kept 3 bases outside the gene matches.

A note on this clone: The junction and the germline gene differ at one end; a read error may be behind it. The rearrangement links TRBV7-7 to TRBJ1-1; D gene unclear. The CDR3 is 13 amino acids. From germline, CDR1 is SSHAT and CDR2 FNYEAQ (reference sequence). CDR3 residues: CASSLTLNTEAFF. The CDR3 DNA follows: TGTGCTAGCAGCTTAACCCTGAACACTGAAGCTTTCTTT. Based on the CDR3 plus reference TRBV7-7 and TRBJ1-1, the full variable domain is GAGVSQSPRYKVTKRGQDVTLRCDPISSHATLYWYQQALGQGPEFLTYFNYEAQPDKSGLPSDRFSAERPEGSISTLTIQRTEQRDSAMYRCASSLTLNTEAFFGQGTRLTVV.

V is TRBV7-9 and J is TRBJ2-1; D perhaps matches TRBD2 (6 bases). Germline V gene data show CDR1 as SEHNR and CDR2 as FQNEAQ (reference sequence). The CDR3 has 12 residues. V was shortened by 5 bases and J by 14 bases, with 16 bases between the two germline ends. The CDR3 is CASSQPGGGKFF. The CDR3 DNA follows: TGTGCCAGCAGCCAGCCCGGGGGTGGTAAGTTCTTC.

The CDR3 reads CASGGRDKQYEQYF. The CDR3 region has the DNA TGTGCCAGCGGAGGGCGGGACAAGCAATACGAGCAGTACTTC. The chain carries TRBV6-6 and TRBJ2-7, with D perhaps being TRBD1 or TRBD2 (6 bases each). The germline V gene has CDR1 MNHNY and CDR2 SVGAGI (reference sequence). V was shortened by 8 bases and J by 4 bases, with 18 bases between the two germline ends. The CDR3 has 14 residues.

This chain links TRBV7-6 with TRBJ2-2; 10 bases are a match to TRBD1. Germline lookup yields CDR1 SGHVS and CDR2 FNYEAQ. CDR3 length: 16 amino acids. V shed 5 bases, J shed 9 bases, and the junction held 12 bases outside the gene matches. The CDR3, as DNA: TGTGCCAGCAGCCCCAGACAGGGGGCTATTATACGGGAGCTGTTTTTT. Translation: CASSPRQGAIIRELFF. The full variable domain, rest sourced from reference TRBV7-6 and TRBJ2-2, is GAGVSQSPRYKVTKRGQDVALRCDPISGHVSLYWYRQALGQGPEFLTYFNYEAQQDKSGLPNDRFSAERPEGSISTLTIQRTEQRDSAMYRCASSPRQGAIIRELFFGEGSRLTVL.

The chain links TRBV7-9 to TRBJ1-6; 7 bases are a match to TRBD1. The germline V gene encodes CDR1 SEHNR and CDR2 FQNEAQ (reference sequence). Unmatched junction bases numbered 9, after V lost 2 bases and J lost 8 bases. CDR3 size: 16 residues. CDR3 DNA: TGTGCCAGCAGCTTAACAGGGGCGTCCAGGTATTCACCCCTCCACTTT. This codes for CASSLTGASRYSPLHF. Full variable domain (outside the CDR3, taken from reference TRBV7-9 and TRBJ1-6): DTGVSQNPRHKITKRGQNVTFRCDPISEHNRLYWYRQTLGQGPEFLTYFQNEAQLEKSRLLSDRFSAERPKGSFSTLEIQRTEQGDSAMYLCASSLTGASRYSPLHFGNGTRLTVT.

The chain recombines TRBV19 with TRBJ2-7; perhaps D is TRBD1 or TRBD2 (5 bases each). The V gene lost 4 bases and the J gene lost 4 bases, with 17 bases spanning the gap. Germline V gene sequence: CDR1 LNHDA, CDR2 SQIVND (reference sequence). The CDR3 spans 15 residues. This CDR3 is CASSTGRDTGYEQYF. The CDR3 DNA reads as TGTGCCAGTAGTACGGGACGGGATACGGGGTACGAGCAGTACTTC.

The chain recombines TRBV18 with TRBJ1-3; D is perhaps TRBD1 (5 bases). V gave up 3 bases and J gave up 0 bases, with 12 bases separating them. CDR1 is KGHSH and CDR2 is LQKENI in the germline V gene. CDR3 length equals 16 residues. CDR3 sequence reads: CASSPTQGASGNTIYF. CDR3 DNA: TGTGCCAGCTCACCGACCCAGGGCGCCTCTGGAAACACCATATATTTT.

This clone appeared once. CDR3 nucleotide sequence: TGTGCCACCAGCAGAGAGTGGAGGGTTGAAGCTTTCTTT. Protein: CATSREWRVEAFF. The gene calls are TRBV15 and TRBJ1-1; D unclear. Trimming cost V 0 bases and J 7 bases, with 9 bases left between them. CDR3 size: 13 residues. Per the germline V gene, CDR1 is LNHNV and CDR2 is YYDKDF (reference sequence).

The rearrangement joins TRBV2 to TRBJ2-3; 10 bases agree with TRBD1. CDR1 is SNHLY, CDR2 FYNNEI, per germline. The CDR3 length is 14 residues. Unmatched junction bases numbered 6, after V lost 8 bases and J lost 4 bases. Written as DNA, the CDR3 is TGTGCCAGCGGCCGGGACAGGGGCCCAGATACGCAGTATTTT. Translated: CASGRDRGPDTQYF.

CDR3 DNA: TGTGCCAGCAGCTTGGCAAGCTCCTACAATGAGCAGTTCTTC. As protein: CASSLASSYNEQFF. V gene TRBV7-3 combines with J gene TRBJ2-1; no clear D. Germline V lookup: CDR1 SGHTA, CDR2 FQGTGA. The V and J ends lost 3 bases and 0 bases respectively, with 6 bases between them. The CDR3 sequence is 14 residues long.

The V call is TRBV5-1, the J call TRBJ2-5; D gene unclear. The V gene lost 0 bases and the J gene lost 2 bases, with 8 bases spanning the gap. The CDR3 consists of 14 residues. Looked up from germline, CDR1 is SGHRS and CDR2 is YFSETQ. DNA for the CDR3: TGCGCCAGCAGCTTGGGGCAGATTCAAGAGACCCAGTACTTC. Its protein is CASSLGQIQETQYF.

The gene calls are TRBV6-5 and TRBJ1-3, with a tentative D call TRBD1 (5 bases). The V end was cut by 2 bases, the J end by 4 bases, with 15 bases between. Germline V lookup: CDR1 MNHEY, CDR2 SVGAGI. There are 16 residues in the CDR3. CDR3: CASSYVGPKGGNTIYF. Here the CDR3 DNA reads TGTGCCAGCAGTTACGTAGGACCCAAGGGGGGAAACACCATATATTTT.

V usage is TRBV7-8 and J usage is TRBJ2-1; D might be TRBD2 (5 bases). Deletions cut 3 bases from V and 4 bases from J, with 10 bases between. Germline assignment: CDR1 SGHVS and CDR2 FQNEAQ. This CDR3 spans 14 amino acids. CDR3 region: CASSLEARYNEQFF. In DNA, the CDR3 is TGTGCCAGCAGCTTGGAGGCCAGGTACAATGAGCAGTTCTTC.

The genes are TRBV11-1 and TRBJ2-6, with 7 bases aligning to TRBD1. V dropped 8 bases and J dropped 6; count of bases not matched to a gene: 10. CDR3 size: 15 residues. CDR1 and CDR2 (germline): SGHAT, FQDESV (reference sequence). In nucleotides, the CDR3 is TGTGCCAGCGGGCATAGGGGGCTGTCGGCCAACGTCCTGACTTTC. This encodes CASGHRGLSANVLTF.

The chain recombines TRBV2 with TRBJ1-2, with D uncertain. The CDR3 has 12 amino acids. V dropped 4 bases and J dropped 7 bases, with 10 bases sitting between them. CDR1 and CDR2 (germline): SNHLY, FYNNEI. CDR3 in amino acids: CASSVHLSGYTF. Written as DNA, the CDR3 is TGTGCCAGCAGTGTACACTTAAGTGGCTACACCTTC.

The rearrangement uses TRBV5-1 and TRBJ2-2; D is perhaps TRBD2 (7 bases). Germline CDR1 reads SGHRS; CDR2 reads YFSETQ. V lost 3 bases and J lost 0, with 15 bases in between. The CDR3 is made up of 17 amino acids. The CDR3 nucleotides are TGCGCCAGCAGCTGGGCGGGGGCCAAGTCGAACACCGGGGAGCTGTTTTTT. This sequence encodes CASSWAGAKSNTGELFF.

The chain uses TRBV11-1 and TRBJ2-3, with D hard to call. This CDR3 region has 12 residues. The germline CDR1 and CDR2 sequences are SGHAT and FQDESV (reference sequence). Trimming stripped 5 bases from V and 2 bases from J, with 5 bases between. This chain's CDR3 is CASSPPTDTQYF. The CDR3, as DNA: TGTGCCAGCAGCCCACCCACAGATACGCAGTATTTT.

The chain couples TRBV7-9 to TRBJ2-1, with TRBD1 matching over 8 bases. This CDR3 has 12 residues. Germline V lookup: CDR1 SEHNR, CDR2 FQNEAQ (reference sequence). Trimming cost V 3 bases and J 14 bases; bases outside gene matches: 6. The CDR3 DNA follows: TGTGCCAGCAGCTTCGCAGGGGGCAGAAAGTTCTTC. It translates to CASSFAGGRKFF. The variable domain in full, with the rest retrieved from reference TRBV7-9 and TRBJ2-1, is DTGVSQNPRHKITKRGQNVTFRCDPISEHNRLYWYRQTLGQGPEFLTYFQNEAQLEKSRLLSDRFSAERPKGSFSTLEIQRTEQGDSAMYLCASSFAGGRKFFGPGTRLTVL.

This chain uses TRBV6-1 with TRBJ2-7, with D hard to call. V lost 3 bases, J lost 0 bases, and 9 bases lay in between. The V gene's germline CDR1 is MNHNS and CDR2 SASEGT. CDR3 length: 14 amino acids. CDR3: CASSEPGYSYEQYF. The DNA of the CDR3 is TGTGCCAGCAGTGAGCCAGGTTACTCCTACGAGCAGTACTTC.

Worth noting for this clone: Other DNA sequences from this sample encode an identical CDR3 as well. The chain employs TRBV5-1 and TRBJ2-5; D remains unclear. This CDR3 contains 14 residues. Deletions cut 0 bases from V and 1 base from J, with 7 bases between. The germline CDR1 and CDR2 sequences are SGHRS and YFSETQ. CDR3 loop: CASSLGDRQETQYF. The CDR3 DNA follows: TGCGCCAGCAGCTTGGGGGATCGCCAAGAGACCCAGTACTTC.

The chain couples TRBV5-4 to TRBJ2-2, with 8 bases identical to TRBD1. Germline CDR1 is SGHNT and CDR2 is YYREEE (reference sequence). The CDR3 spans 16 residues. Trimming at V came to 1 base and at J to 7 bases, leaving 9 bases not matched to a gene. The CDR3 is CASSLLGRGHSGELFF. The CDR3, as DNA: TGTGCCAGCAGCTTGCTTGGCAGGGGGCATAGCGGGGAGCTGTTTTTT.